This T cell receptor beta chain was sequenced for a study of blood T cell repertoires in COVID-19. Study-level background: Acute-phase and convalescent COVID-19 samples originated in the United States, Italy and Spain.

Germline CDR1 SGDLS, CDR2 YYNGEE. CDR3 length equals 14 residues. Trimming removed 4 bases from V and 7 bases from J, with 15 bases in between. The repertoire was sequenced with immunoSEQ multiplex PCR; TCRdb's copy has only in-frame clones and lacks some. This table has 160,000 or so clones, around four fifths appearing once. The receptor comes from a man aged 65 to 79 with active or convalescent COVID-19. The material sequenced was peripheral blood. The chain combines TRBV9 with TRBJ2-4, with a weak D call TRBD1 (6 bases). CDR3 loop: CASSLTGMSNIQYF. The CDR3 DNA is TGTGCCAGCAGCCTCACAGGGATGAGTAACATTCAGTACTTC.